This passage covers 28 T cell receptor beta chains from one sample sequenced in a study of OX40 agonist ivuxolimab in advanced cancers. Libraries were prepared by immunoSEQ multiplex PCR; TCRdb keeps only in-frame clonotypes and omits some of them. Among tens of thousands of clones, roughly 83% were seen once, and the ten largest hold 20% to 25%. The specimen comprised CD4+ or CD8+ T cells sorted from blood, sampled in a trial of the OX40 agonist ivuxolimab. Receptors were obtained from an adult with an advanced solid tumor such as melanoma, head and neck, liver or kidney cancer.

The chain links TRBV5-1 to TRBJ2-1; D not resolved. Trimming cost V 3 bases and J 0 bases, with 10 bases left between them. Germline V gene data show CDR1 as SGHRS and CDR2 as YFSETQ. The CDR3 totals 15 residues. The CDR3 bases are TGCGCCAGCAGCTACGGACGGAGCTCCTACAATGAGCAGTTCTTC. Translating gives CASSYGRSSYNEQFF.

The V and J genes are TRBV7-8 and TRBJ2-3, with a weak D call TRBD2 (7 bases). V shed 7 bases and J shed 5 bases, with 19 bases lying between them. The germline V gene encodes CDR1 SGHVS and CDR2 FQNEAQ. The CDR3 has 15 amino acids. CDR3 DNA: TGTGCCAGCATCGTGTGGGGGGGGCAGGGAGATACGCAGTATTTT. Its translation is CASIVWGGQGDTQYF.

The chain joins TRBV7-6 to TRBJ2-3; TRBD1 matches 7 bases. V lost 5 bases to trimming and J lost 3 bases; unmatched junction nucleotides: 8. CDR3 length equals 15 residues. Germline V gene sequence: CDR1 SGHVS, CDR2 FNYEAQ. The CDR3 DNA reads TGTGCCAGCAGCCCCCGGGCAGGGGGTACAGATACGCAGTATTTT. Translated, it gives CASSPRAGGTDTQYF.

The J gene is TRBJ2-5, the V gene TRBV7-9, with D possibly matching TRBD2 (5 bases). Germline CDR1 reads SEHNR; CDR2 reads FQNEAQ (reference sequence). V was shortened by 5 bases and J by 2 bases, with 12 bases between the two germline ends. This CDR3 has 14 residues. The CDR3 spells CASSQTPGQETQYF. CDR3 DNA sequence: TGTGCCAGCAGCCAGACTCCGGGACAAGAGACCCAGTACTTC.

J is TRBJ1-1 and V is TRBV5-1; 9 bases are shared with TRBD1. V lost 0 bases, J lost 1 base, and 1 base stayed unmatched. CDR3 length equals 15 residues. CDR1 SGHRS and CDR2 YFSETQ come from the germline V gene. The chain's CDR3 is CASSLEDRGNTEAFF. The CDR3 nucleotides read TGCGCCAGCAGCTTGGAGGACAGGGGGAACACTGAAGCTTTCTTT.

CDR3 region: CASSVANTEAFF. CDR3 sequence (DNA): TGTGCCAGCAGCGTAGCGAACACTGAAGCTTTCTTT. The J gene is TRBJ1-1, the V gene TRBV9; no reliable D call. With 0 bases removed from V and 1 base from J, the gap between germline ends came to 1 base. The CDR3 is 12 residues long. Per germline, CDR1 SGDLS and CDR2 YYNGEE.

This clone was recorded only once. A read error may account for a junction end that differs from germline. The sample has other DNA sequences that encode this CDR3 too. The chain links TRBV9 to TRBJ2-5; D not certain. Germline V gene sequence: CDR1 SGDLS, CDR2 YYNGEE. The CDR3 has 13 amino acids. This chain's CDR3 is CASSVGNQETQYF. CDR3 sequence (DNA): TGTGCCAGCAGCGTAGGAAACCAGGAGACCCAGTACTTC.

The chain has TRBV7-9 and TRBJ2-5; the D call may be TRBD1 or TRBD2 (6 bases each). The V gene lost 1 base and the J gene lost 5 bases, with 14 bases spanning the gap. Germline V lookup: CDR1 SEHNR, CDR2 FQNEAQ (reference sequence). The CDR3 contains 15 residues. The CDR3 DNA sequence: TGTGCCAGCAGCTTAGGTGGGGGGCAGTTGGAGACCCAGTACTTC. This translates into CASSLGGGQLETQYF.

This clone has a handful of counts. CDR3 loop: CASSSSPLGEQYF. The CDR3 DNA sequence: TGTGCCAGCAGTTCCAGCCCCCTGGGGGAGCAGTACTTC. V gene TRBV27 combines with J gene TRBJ2-7; D is ambiguous. The CDR3 is 13 residues long. The germline V gene encodes CDR1 MNHEY and CDR2 SMNVEV (reference sequence). V was cut by 4 bases and J by 7 bases, with 14 bases left in between.

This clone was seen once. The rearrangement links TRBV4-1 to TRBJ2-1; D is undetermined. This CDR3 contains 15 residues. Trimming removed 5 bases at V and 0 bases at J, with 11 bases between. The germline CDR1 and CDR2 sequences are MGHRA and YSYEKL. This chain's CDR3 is CASSYGPDSYNEQFF. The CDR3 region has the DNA TGCGCCAGCAGCTACGGACCGGACTCCTACAATGAGCAGTTCTTC.

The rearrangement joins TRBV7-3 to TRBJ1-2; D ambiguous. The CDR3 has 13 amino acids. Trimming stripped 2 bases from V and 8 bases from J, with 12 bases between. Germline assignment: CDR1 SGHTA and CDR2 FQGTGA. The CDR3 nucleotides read TGTGCCAGCAGCTTAGGTGGCGGGGAAGGCTACACCTTC. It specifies CASSLGGGEGYTF.

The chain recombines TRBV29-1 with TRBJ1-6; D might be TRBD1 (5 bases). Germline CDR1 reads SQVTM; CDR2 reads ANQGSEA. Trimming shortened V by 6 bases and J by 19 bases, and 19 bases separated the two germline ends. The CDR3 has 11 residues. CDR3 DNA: TGCAGCGTCGCTCCCCCGGGGGGACTTCACTTT. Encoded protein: CSVAPPGGLHF. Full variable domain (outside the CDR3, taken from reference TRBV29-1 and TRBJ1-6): SAVISQKPSRDICQRGTSLTIQCQVDSQVTMMFWYRQQPGQSLTLIATANQGSEATYESGFVIDKFPISRPNLTFSTLTVSNMSPEDSSIYLCSVAPPGGLHFGNGTRLTVT.

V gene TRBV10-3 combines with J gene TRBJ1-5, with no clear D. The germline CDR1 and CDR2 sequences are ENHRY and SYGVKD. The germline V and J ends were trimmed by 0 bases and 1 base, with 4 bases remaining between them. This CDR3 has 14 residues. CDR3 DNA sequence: TGTGCCATCAGTGAGTCGCGCAGCAATCAGCCCCAGCATTTT. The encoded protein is CAISESRSNQPQHF.

In DNA, the CDR3 is TGTGCCAGCAGCTTGGACAGTTCGGGCGAGCAGTACTTC. It specifies CASSLDSSGEQYF. The genes are TRBV7-9 and TRBJ2-7, with a weak D call TRBD1 (6 bases). CDR1 and CDR2 from the germline V gene are SEHNR and FQNEAQ (reference sequence). The V gene lost 3 bases and the J gene lost 6 bases, with 12 bases spanning the gap. This CDR3 spans 13 amino acids.

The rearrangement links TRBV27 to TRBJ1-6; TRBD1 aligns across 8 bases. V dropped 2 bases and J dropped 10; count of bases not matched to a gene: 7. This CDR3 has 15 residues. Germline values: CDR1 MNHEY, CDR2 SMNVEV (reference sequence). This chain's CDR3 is CASSLGQGVGSPLHF. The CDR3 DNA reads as TGTGCCAGCAGTTTAGGACAGGGAGTAGGGTCACCCCTCCACTTT.

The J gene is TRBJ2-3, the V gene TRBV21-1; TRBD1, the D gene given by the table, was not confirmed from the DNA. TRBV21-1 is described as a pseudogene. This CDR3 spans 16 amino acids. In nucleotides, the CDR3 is TGTGCCAGCAGCAAAGGGGGCAGGGGGCGAACAGATACGCAGTATTTT. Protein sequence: CASSKGGRGRTDTQYF.

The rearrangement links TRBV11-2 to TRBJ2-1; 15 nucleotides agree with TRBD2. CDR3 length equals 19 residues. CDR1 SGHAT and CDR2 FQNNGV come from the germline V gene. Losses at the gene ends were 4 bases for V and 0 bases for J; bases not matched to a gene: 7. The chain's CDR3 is CASSSTGTSGRSSYNEQFF. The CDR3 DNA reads TGTGCCAGCAGCTCGACTGGGACTAGCGGGAGGTCCTCCTACAATGAGCAGTTCTTC.

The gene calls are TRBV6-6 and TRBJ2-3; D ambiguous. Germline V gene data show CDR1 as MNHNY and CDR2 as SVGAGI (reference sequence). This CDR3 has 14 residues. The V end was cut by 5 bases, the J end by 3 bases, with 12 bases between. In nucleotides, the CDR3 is TGTGCCAGCAGTACCTGGACCGAAACAGATACGCAGTATTTT. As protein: CASSTWTETDTQYF.

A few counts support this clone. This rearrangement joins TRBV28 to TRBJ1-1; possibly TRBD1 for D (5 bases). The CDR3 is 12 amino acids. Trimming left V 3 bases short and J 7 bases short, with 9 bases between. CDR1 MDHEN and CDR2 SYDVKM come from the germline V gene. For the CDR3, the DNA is TGTGCCAGCAGTTTCCTGGGACTTGAAGCTTTCTTT. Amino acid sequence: CASSFLGLEAFF. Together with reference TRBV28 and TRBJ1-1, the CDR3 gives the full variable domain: DVKVTQSSRYLVKRTGEKVFLECVQDMDHENMFWYRQDPGLGLRLIYFSYDVKMKEKGDIPEGYSVSREKKERFSLILESASTNQTSMYLCASSFLGLEAFFGQGTRLTVV.

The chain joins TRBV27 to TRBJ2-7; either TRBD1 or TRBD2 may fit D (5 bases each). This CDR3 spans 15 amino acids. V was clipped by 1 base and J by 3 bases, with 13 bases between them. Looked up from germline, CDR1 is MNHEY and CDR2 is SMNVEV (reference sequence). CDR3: CASSLFSGTSYEQYF. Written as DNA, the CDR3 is TGTGCCAGCAGTTTATTCTCGGGGACGAGCTACGAGCAGTACTTC.

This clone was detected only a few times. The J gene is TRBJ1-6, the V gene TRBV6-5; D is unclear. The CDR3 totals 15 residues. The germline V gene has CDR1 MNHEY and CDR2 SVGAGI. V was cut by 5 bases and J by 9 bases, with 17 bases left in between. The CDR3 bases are TGTGCCAGCAGTCCCAAGGTCTTAGCTATTTCACCCCTCCACTTT. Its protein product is CASSPKVLAISPLHF.

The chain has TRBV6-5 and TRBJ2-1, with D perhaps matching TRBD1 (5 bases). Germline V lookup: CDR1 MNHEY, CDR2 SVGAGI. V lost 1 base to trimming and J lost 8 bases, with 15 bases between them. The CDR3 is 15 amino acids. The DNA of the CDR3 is TGTGCCAGCAGTTACTGGTGGGGCCCGGTGGATGAGCAGTTCTTC. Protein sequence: CASSYWWGPVDEQFF.

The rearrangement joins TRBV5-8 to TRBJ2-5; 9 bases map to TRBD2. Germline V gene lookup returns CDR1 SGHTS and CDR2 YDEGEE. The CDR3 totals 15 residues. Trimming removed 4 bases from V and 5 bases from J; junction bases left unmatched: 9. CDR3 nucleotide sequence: TGTGCCAGCAGCCCGGCGGGGGGGGCGAGGGAGACCCAGTACTTC. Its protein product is CASSPAGGARETQYF.

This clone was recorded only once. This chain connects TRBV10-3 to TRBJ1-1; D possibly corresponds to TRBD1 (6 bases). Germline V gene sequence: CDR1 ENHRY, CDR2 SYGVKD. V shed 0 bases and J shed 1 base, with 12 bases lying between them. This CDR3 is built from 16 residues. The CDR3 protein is CAISESYRVGNTEAFF. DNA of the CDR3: TGTGCCATCAGTGAGTCGTACAGGGTTGGGAACACTGAAGCTTTCTTT.

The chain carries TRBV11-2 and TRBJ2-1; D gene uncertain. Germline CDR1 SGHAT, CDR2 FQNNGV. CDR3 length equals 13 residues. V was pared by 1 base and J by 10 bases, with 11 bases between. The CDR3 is CASSLVLKNEQFF. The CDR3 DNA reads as TGTGCCAGCAGCTTAGTTTTGAAGAACGAGCAGTTCTTC.

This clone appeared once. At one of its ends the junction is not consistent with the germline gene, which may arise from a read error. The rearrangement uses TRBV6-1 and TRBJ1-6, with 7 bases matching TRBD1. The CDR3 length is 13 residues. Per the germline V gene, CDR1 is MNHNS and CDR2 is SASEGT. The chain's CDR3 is CASSDREESPLHF. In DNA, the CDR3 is TGTGCCAGTAGTGACAGGGAAGAATCACCCCTCCACTTT.

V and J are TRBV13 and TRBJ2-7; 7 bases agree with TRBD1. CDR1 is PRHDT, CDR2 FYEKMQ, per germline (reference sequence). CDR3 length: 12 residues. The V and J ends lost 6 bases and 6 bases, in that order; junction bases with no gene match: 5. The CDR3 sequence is CASRQDRAEQYF. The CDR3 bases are TGTGCCAGCAGGCAAGACAGGGCCGAGCAGTACTTC.

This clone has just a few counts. The CDR3 region is CASSDTADGIEAFF. In DNA, the CDR3 is TGTGCCAGCAGTGACACAGCGGACGGAATTGAAGCTTTCTTT. The chain combines TRBV6-4 with TRBJ1-1; no definite D call. Deletions cut 2 bases from V and 7 bases from J, with 14 bases between. Germline V gene sequence: CDR1 MRHNA, CDR2 SNTAGT. This CDR3 region has 14 residues.